The source of this T cell receptor beta chain is a study of CD8+CD57+ T cells in acquired aplastic anemia (dated by TCRdb to the late 2010s). With regard to the full study: A mean of about 3.2 ug of DNA, ranging from roughly 0.2 to 27.4 ug, was extracted from sorted CD4+ and CD8+ cells. An average of approximately 10 million reads for CD4+ cells and 11.0 million reads for CD8+ cells was obtained from healthy donor samples. Study-wide findings and limitations: No significant difference in CD8+ Simpson's diversity was found between patients and healthy controls (P=0.060). Twenty-nine CD8+ CDR3 sequences were found to be shared between patients and controls, but these sequences appeared to be highly expressed in patients and within the immunodominant clones of the patients.

In the study, sorted CD4+ and CD8+ blood T cells from patients with severe aplastic anemia and from healthy subjects underwent deep sequencing of TCR repertoires. Ficoll-Paque density gradient centrifugation was used to isolate peripheral blood mononuclear cells. Before DNA was extracted, CD4+ and CD8+ T cells were sorted using either FACS or magnetic beads. Via the germline V gene (reference sequence), CDR1 is SEHNR and CDR2 FQNEAQ. Measured from the cysteine to the phenylalanine, the CDR3 is 15 residues long. Only CDR3 DNA remains: 45 bases, in frame from the first base. The germline ends are 11 bases apart after V is trimmed by 0 bases and J by 2 bases. Concerning this clonotype: It has no known antigen specificity. It has no much larger one-base neighbor in the sample; base qualities were not kept.

TCR beta VDJ combination and CDR3 sequence profiling used genomic DNA as the template. An Illumina HiSeq 2000 was used for TCR repertoire sequencing. Regarding the original processing steps: TRBV/TRBJ rearrangement plots, CDR3 size and DJ length profiles, and Simpson's diversity index were used to evaluate the repertoires. The most abundant DNA sequence in the deep sequencing data was defined as the immunodominant clone. CDR3 amino acid sequences were screened for sharing across subjects and were compared with published repertoires and the VDJdb database. The public reads were reprocessed in TCRdb via fastp at Q25 and MiXCR, keeping in-frame beta chains. Here each entry gathers all rows of one CDR3 protein and keeps the most common genes and DNA. TCRdb assigned the V and J calls; the authors' analysis was not used. A total of over 200,000 distinct CDR3 sequences appear in this sample, under 65% of them only once. The ten largest make up 29% of the sample.

This clonotype was obtained from a human donor in good health. The chain employs TRBV7-9 and TRBJ2-7; a confident D gene designation cannot be given. The sample was sorted CD4+, CD8+, or CD8+CD57+ T cells (not recorded which) from PBMCs. This receptor carries the CDR3 CASSLAAGRAYEQYF. The nucleotides read TGTGCCAGCAGCTTAGCGGCAGGCCGGGCCTACGAGCAGTACTTC. Beyond the CDR3, the reference TRBV7-9 and TRBJ2-7 genes provide the residues; the full variable domain reads: DTGVSQNPRHKITKRGQNVTFRCDPISEHNRLYWYRQTLGQGPEFLTYFQNEAQLEKSRLLSDRFSAERPKGSFSTLEIQRTEQGDSAMYLCASSLAAGRAYEQYFGPGTRLTVT.